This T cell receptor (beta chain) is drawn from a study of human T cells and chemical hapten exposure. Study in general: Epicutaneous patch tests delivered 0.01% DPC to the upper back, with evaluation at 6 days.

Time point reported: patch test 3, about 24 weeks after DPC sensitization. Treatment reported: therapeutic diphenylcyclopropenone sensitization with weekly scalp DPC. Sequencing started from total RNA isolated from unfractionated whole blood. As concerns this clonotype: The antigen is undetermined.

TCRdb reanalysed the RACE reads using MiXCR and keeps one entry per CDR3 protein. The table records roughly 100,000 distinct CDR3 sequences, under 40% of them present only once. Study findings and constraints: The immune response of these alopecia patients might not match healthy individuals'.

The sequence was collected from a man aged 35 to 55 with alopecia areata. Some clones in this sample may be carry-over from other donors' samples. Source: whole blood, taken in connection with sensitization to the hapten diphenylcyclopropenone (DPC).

CDR3 amino acids: CASSLVGTANYGYTF. Here the CDR3 DNA reads TGCGCCAGCAGCTTGGTAGGGACAGCTAACTATGGCTACACCTTC. This chain connects TRBV5-1 to TRBJ1-2; 7 bases are a match to TRBD1. This CDR3 is 15 amino acids long. Germline trimming cut 0 bases from V and 0 bases from J; bases unmatched to any gene: 2. CDR1 is SGHRS, CDR2 YFSETQ, per germline.